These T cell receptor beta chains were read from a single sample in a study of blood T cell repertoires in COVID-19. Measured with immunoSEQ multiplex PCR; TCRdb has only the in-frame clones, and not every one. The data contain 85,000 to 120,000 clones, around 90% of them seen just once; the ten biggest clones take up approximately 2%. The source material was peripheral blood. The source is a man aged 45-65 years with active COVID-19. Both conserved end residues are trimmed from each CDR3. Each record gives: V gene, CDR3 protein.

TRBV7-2 ASSLSLDTQY
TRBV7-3 ASSLGLRSTEAF
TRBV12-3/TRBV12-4 ASSHMTGVGYT
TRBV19 ASQDGRREKLF
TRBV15 ATSRDSNTGVSNQPQH
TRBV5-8 ASSLAGMVAGPGF
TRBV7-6 ASSSLSGKAYNEQF
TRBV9 ASSTTNTGELF
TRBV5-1 ASSSGDANNEQF
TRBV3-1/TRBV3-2 ASSQDLWGAGANVLT
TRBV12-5 ASGDPRDSRYEQY
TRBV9 ASRQGTDGYT
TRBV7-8 ASSAGTGKSGANVLT
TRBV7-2 ASSRDSAGNTIY
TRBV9 ASSVDPGQGGTEAF
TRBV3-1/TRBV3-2 ASSLSGGGHTDTQY
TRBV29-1 SVERGQGVVLTEAF
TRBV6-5 ASGQSYSNQPQH
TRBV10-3 ASRDSPNEKLF
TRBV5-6 ASSLGLYGYT
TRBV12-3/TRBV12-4 ASSPPGELF
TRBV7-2 ASRKDRGLSDTQY
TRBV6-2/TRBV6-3 ASSTGDRANYGYT
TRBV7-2 ASSASQADTQY
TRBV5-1 ASSFSQETQY
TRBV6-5 ASSYYHRDYEQY
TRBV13 ASSSWSASGGTTYEQY
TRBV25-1 ASSQGSAYGYT
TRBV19 ASRIQGAQEYAEAF
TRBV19 ASTGQGGYGYT
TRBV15 ATSRGGRQETQY
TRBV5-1 ASSPVDTGELF
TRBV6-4 ASSEAGREFDEQF
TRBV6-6 ASSVMDRAFWEQY
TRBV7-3 ASSLGINLGIETQY
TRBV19 ASSISARDRYIWGYGYT
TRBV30 AWSVLVRGGYT
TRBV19 ASSIDRGGVGDSNQPQH
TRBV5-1 ASTPGGQLEEKLF
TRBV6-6 ASSPTGNGYT
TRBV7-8 ASSPPGRAYTGELF
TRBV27 ASSPGTDFNSPLH
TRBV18 ASSPPSLVNSPLH
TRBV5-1 ASCLIGGGGTEAF
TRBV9 ASSETGLRVTDTQY
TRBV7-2 ASSLTSLEQETQY
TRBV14 ASSPSMATNEKLF
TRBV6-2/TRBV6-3 ASSTGGTSISYEQY
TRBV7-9 ASSSAGGGYEQY
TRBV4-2 ASSQAGLLTTDTQY
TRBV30 AWSWDFSSGNTIY
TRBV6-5 ASSDRGGTGELF
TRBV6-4 ASKRLAGSTDTQY
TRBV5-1 ASSGPTDTQY
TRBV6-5 ASSYLPRGLYGYT
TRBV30 AWMNVAREGYT
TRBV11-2 ASSLASGGYEQY